A selection of T cell receptor beta chains follows, all from one sample in a study of blood T cell repertoires in COVID-19. This table comes from immunoSEQ multiplex PCR, and its TCRdb copy is limited to in-frame clones, with some not included. Of over 200,000 clones in the sample, over 70% are singletons; the top ten hold roughly 7.9%. Specimen: peripheral blood. These receptors were obtained from a woman of 80 years or more with acute or convalescent COVID-19. The CDR3 runs from the conserved cysteine through the conserved F or W. A D gene is named only where the DNA matches it firmly. Size tells how often a clone was seen (once, few, many) or the class of an expanded clone, and some rows leave it out.

15	NA	NA	TRBV5-5	TRBJ1-2	TGTGCCAGCAGCTTGGAAGGACAGCAATACTATGGCTACACCTTC	CASSLEGQQYYGYTF
16	NA	NA	TRBV7-2	TRBJ1-1	TGTGCCAGCAGCTTGGGCCCTCTATATATGAACACTGAAGCTTTCTTT	CASSLGPLYMNTEAFF
15	NA	once	TRBV6-5	TRBJ2-2	TGTGCCAGCAGCCCACAGGGAGCTGTACTCGGCGAGCTGTTTTTT	CASSPQGAVLGELFF
14	TRBD2	few	TRBV23-1	TRBJ2-1	TGCGCCATCTCCGGGGGGAGCTCCTACAATGAGCAGTTCTTC	CAISGGSSYNEQFF
15	NA	NA	TRBV5-3	TRBJ2-1	TGTGCCAGAAGCTTTGGACAGCCCAAGGGCGATGAGCAGTTCTTC	CARSFGQPKGDEQFF
15	TRBD1	few	TRBV10-2	TRBJ2-5	TGCGCCAGCAGTGAGTCGGAACAGGGGCGTGAGACCCAGTACTTC	CASSESEQGRETQYF
15	NA	NA	TRBV4-2	TRBJ1-4	TGTGCCAGCAGCCAAGATGGAGGCTCAAATGAAAAACTGTTTTTT	CASSQDGGSNEKLFF
16	TRBD1	NA	TRBV7-2	TRBJ2-1	TGTGCCAGCAGCTTATCCGGGACAGGGGCTTGGGATGAGCAGTTCTTC	CASSLSGTGAWDEQFF
15	NA	NA	TRBV2	TRBJ2-1	TGTGCCAGCAGTGTCAAGCGGACTGATAACAATGAGCAGTTCTTC	CASSVKRTDNNEQFF
13	NA	NA	TRBV30	TRBJ2-1	TGTGCCTGGACACCTAACTCCTACAATGAGCAGTTCTTC	CAWTPNSYNEQFF
16	TRBD2	NA	TRBV19	TRBJ2-1	TGTGCCAGTACTCCTCTGACTAGCGGGGGATGGAATGAGCAGTTCTTC	CASTPLTSGGWNEQFF
14	NA	NA	TRBV19	TRBJ1-1	TGTGCCAGTAGTGGCCGATTAAGTGCCACTGAAGCTTTCTTT	CASSGRLSATEAFF
15	TRBD1	NA	TRBV5-1	TRBJ2-7	TGCGCCAGCAGCGCCAGGACAGGTGGATGGAACGAGCAGTACTTC	CASSARTGGWNEQYF
15	TRBD1	NA	TRBV2	TRBJ1-4	TGTGCCAGCAGTGGTTGGACAGGGGAAGATGAAAAACTGTTTTTT	CASSGWTGEDEKLFF
15	NA	NA	TRBV7-2	TRBJ2-3	TGTGCCAGCAGCTTAGGGGCTAGCGGCACAGATACGCAGTATTTT	CASSLGASGTDTQYF
14	TRBD1	few	TRBV15	TRBJ1-2	TGTGCCACCAGCAGAGATTCAGGGGGCTATGGCTACACCTTC	CATSRDSGGYGYTF
16	TRBD2	NA	TRBV7-2	TRBJ2-3	TGTGCCAGCAGCTTATTTAGCGGGGGGGCGACAGATACGCAGTATTTT	CASSLFSGGATDTQYF
13	NA	NA	TRBV9	TRBJ1-4	TGTGCCAGCAGCTCAGGGCCGGGCAGGGGACTGTTTTTT	CASSSGPGRGLFF
14	NA	NA	TRBV12-5	TRBJ1-2	TGTGCTAGTGGTTTGGTATCCCCTTCGGGGGGCTACACCTTC	CASGLVSPSGGYTF
16	TRBD2	NA	TRBV5-1	TRBJ2-2	TGCGCCAGCCGCGGAGCGGGAGGGATGGACACCGGGGAGCTGTTTTTT	CASRGAGGMDTGELFF
15	TRBD1	NA	TRBV5-6	TRBJ2-6	TGTGCCAGCAGCGGCTGGGACAGAATGGTCAACGTCCTGACTTTC	CASSGWDRMVNVLTF
13	NA	NA	TRBV2	TRBJ2-3	TGTGCCAGCAGTGAACTAGCTCCAGATACGCAGTATTTT	CASSELAPDTQYF
15	NA	many	TRBV2	TRBJ2-1	TGTGCCAGCAGTGATCCCCTAGCGATCTACAATGAGCAGTTCTTC	CASSDPLAIYNEQFF
15	TRBD2	once	TRBV28	TRBJ2-7	TGTGCCAGCACCCCGCCTCGACTAGCTTTTAGGGAGCAGTACTTC	CASTPPRLAFREQYF
14	NA	once	TRBV18	TRBJ1-2	TGTGCCAGCTCACTACAGGGTTACCATCCTGGCTACACCTTC	CASSLQGYHPGYTF
15	TRBD1	NA	TRBV9	TRBJ1-6	TGTGCCAGCAGCGCCCTTGGGACAGCTGGTTCACCCCTCCACTTT	CASSALGTAGSPLHF
16	TRBD1	once	TRBV28	TRBJ1-5	TGTGCCAGCAGTTTGGGGACAGGTCTTTCTAATCAGCCCCAGCATTTT	CASSLGTGLSNQPQHF
16	TRBD2	NA	TRBV10-3	TRBJ2-5	TGTGCCATCAGCCCCGGGACTAGCGGGAATCAAGAGACCCAGTACTTC	CAISPGTSGNQETQYF
14	TRBD1	few	TRBV7-9	TRBJ1-2	TGTGCCAGCAGCTTAGCACAGGGGCAAAATGGCTACACCTTC	CASSLAQGQNGYTF
18	TRBD1	NA	TRBV19	TRBJ2-5	TGTGCCAGTAAATCGGGACAGGGTGTTCGAGGGCCTCAAGAGACCCAGTACTTC	CASKSGQGVRGPQETQYF
15	NA	few	TRBV10-1	TRBJ2-6	TGCGCCAGCAGTGCAACTAACTCTGGGGCCAACGTCCTGACTTTC	CASSATNSGANVLTF
16	TRBD2	NA	TRBV29-1	TRBJ2-3	TGCAGCGTTGACGGGCTAGCGGGAGGCCGCACAGATACGCAGTATTTT	CSVDGLAGGRTDTQYF
13	NA	many	TRBV6-1	TRBJ1-1	TGTGCCAGCAGTGATACATTGAACACTGAAGCTTTCTTT	CASSDTLNTEAFF
16	NA	NA	TRBV5-1	TRBJ1-2	TGCGCCAGCAGCTTCGGGATCCAGGGGATTTACTATGGCTACACCTTC	CASSFGIQGIYYGYTF
15	TRBD1	NA	TRBV7-9	TRBJ2-5	TGTGCCAGCATCTTACTCCAGGGGGCCGAAGAGACCCAGTACTTC	CASILLQGAEETQYF
15	TRBD1	NA	TRBV2	TRBJ2-5	TGTGCCAGCAGCCCTGGACAGGGGAGAGGGGAGACCCAGTACTTC	CASSPGQGRGETQYF
15	NA	once	TRBV6-5	TRBJ1-6	TGTGCCAGCAGTATATACACAGAGCAGAATTCACCCCTCCACTTT	CASSIYTEQNSPLHF
14	NA	few	TRBV29-1	TRBJ2-1	TGCAGCGTCCTTGATGGGGGCTATGACAATGAGCAGTTCTTC	CSVLDGGYDNEQFF
16	NA	NA	TRBV5-1	TRBJ1-3	TGCGCCAGCAGCCCTTCGACAGAGAACTCTGGAAACACCATATATTTT	CASSPSTENSGNTIYF
14	NA	NA	TRBV29-1	TRBJ1-3	TGCAGCGTTGAGCACTCGTTTGCTGGAAACACCATATATTTT	CSVEHSFAGNTIYF
17	TRBD2	NA	TRBV10-3	TRBJ2-5	TGTGCCATCAGTGAGTCGGGTAGCGGGAGGATCCAAGAGACCCAGTACTTC	CAISESGSGRIQETQYF
15	TRBD2	NA	TRBV4-1	TRBJ2-3	TGCGCCAGCAGCCTCAGCGGGACCGAAACAGATACGCAGTATTTT	CASSLSGTETDTQYF
14	NA	NA	TRBV3-1/TRBV3-2	TRBJ2-3	TGTGCCAGCAGCCATGCGGGACTGACAGATACGCAGTATTTT	CASSHAGLTDTQYF
13	NA	once	TRBV11-2	TRBJ1-1	TGTGCCAGCAGCCCGACTACGAACACTGAAGCTTTCTTT	CASSPTTNTEAFF
14	NA	few	TRBV5-1	TRBJ2-7	TGCGCCAGCAGCTTGGTAGGGGCGAGCTACGAGCAGTACTTC	CASSLVGASYEQYF
15	NA	NA	TRBV27	TRBJ2-5	TGTGCCAGCAGTTTAGGACAGACTATGGGGGAGACCCAGTACTTC	CASSLGQTMGETQYF
14	TRBD1	NA	TRBV2	TRBJ2-7	TGTGCCAGCGGAGGGACAGGGATCTCCTACGAGCAGTACTTC	CASGGTGISYEQYF
15	TRBD2	NA	TRBV19	TRBJ2-3	TGTGCCAGTAGTACGCTAGCGGGAAACACAGATACGCAGTATTTT	CASSTLAGNTDTQYF
17	TRBD2	NA	TRBV5-1	TRBJ2-1	TGCGCCAGCAGCTTATCCCGGACTAGCGGGGGTTACAATGAGCAGTTCTTC	CASSLSRTSGGYNEQFF
16	NA	NA	TRBV5-1	TRBJ1-6	TGCGCCAGCAGCTTGTTTTCGGAAACAGCCTATTCACCCCTCCACTTT	CASSLFSETAYSPLHF
16	TRBD2	NA	TRBV15	TRBJ2-1	TGTGCCACCAGCAGAGCCAGCGGGGGGGGGTACAATGAGCAGTTCTTC	CATSRASGGGYNEQFF
14	NA	NA	TRBV7-9	TRBJ2-7	TGTGCCAGCAGCGTATCTTCGGGGGAGAGCGAGCAGTACTTC	CASSVSSGESEQYF
15	TRBD2	NA	TRBV6-6	TRBJ2-1	TGTGCCAGCAGTCCTAGCGGTAGCTCCTACAATGAGCAGTTCTTC	CASSPSGSSYNEQFF
16	TRBD2	NA	TRBV28	TRBJ2-1	TGTGCCAGCAGTTCCCCGGTTGTAGCGGGGCGAGGTGAGCAGTTCTTC	CASSSPVVAGRGEQFF
16	TRBD1	NA	TRBV6-1	TRBJ1-2	TGTGCCAGCAGTGAAGAGTGGCAGGGGGCGGTCTATGGCTACACCTTC	CASSEEWQGAVYGYTF